The 3 T cell receptor beta chains listed next were all sequenced from one sample in a study of Ad26.COV2.S vaccination and SARS-CoV-2 variants. Method: immunoSEQ multiplex PCR; TCRdb's copy keeps in-frame clones and lacks some. The table lists about 350,000 clones, 88% of them singletons. The sample's treatment: some 20 received Ad26.COV2.S at low or high dose, single or two shots; a few received placebo; per-sample allocation not given. Vaccine and placebo recipients were sampled on day 63 after the first injection. The specimen was peripheral blood, collected in a trial of Ad26.COV2.S vaccine versus placebo. The receptor source for this set is a person aged 18-65 years who received the Ad26.COV2.S COVID-19 vaccine or a placebo.

This sequence joins TRBV30 and TRBJ1-6, with TRBD1 matching over 10 bases. The trim removed 3 bases at V and 10 bases at J, leaving 9 bases unmatched. The CDR3 is 15 residues long. CDR1 and CDR2 from the germline V gene are GTSNPN and SVGIG (reference sequence). The CDR3 spells CAWRSKGTGASPLHF. Written as DNA, the CDR3 is TGTGCCTGGAGATCAAAGGGGACAGGGGCCTCACCCCTCCACTTT.

This clone has just one count. The J gene is TRBJ1-5, the V gene TRBV7-6; maybe TRBD1 (5 bases). The CDR3 has 17 residues. Germline CDR1 is SGHVS and CDR2 is FNYEAQ. The V and J ends lost 5 bases and 0 bases respectively, with 17 bases between them. The CDR3 protein is CASSPNPLGLSNQPQHF. DNA of the CDR3: TGTGCCAGCAGCCCTAACCCCTTGGGACTTAGCAATCAGCCCCAGCATTTT. Complete variable domain (other parts from reference TRBV7-6 and TRBJ1-5): GAGVSQSPRYKVTKRGQDVALRCDPISGHVSLYWYRQALGQGPEFLTYFNYEAQQDKSGLPNDRFSAERPEGSISTLTIQRTEQRDSAMYRCASSPNPLGLSNQPQHFGDGTRLSIL.

The gene calls are TRBV4-2 and TRBJ1-2; D gene uncertain. Trimming shortened V by 0 bases and J by 8 bases, and 16 bases separated the two germline ends. Germline lookup yields CDR1 LGHNA and CDR2 YNFKEQ. This CDR3 region has 15 residues. The CDR3 reads CASSQDLGRSRGYTF. DNA for the CDR3: TGTGCCAGCAGCCAAGATCTAGGGAGGTCTCGGGGCTACACCTTC.